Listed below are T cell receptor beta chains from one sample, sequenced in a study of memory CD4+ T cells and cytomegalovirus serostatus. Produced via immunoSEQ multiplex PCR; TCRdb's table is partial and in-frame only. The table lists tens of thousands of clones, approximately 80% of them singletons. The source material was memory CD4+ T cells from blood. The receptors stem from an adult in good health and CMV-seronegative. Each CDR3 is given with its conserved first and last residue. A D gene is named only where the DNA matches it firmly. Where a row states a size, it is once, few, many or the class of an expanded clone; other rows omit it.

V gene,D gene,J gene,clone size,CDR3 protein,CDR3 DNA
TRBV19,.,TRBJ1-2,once,CASRRPERGYGYTF,TGTGCCAGTAGAAGGCCGGAAAGGGGCTATGGCTACACCTTC
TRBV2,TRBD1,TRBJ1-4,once,CASSGQGYEKLFF,TGTGCCAGCTCGGGACAGGGATACGAAAAACTGTTTTTT
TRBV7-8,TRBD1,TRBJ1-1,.,CASSSGTGTDRNTEAFF,TGTGCCAGCAGCTCCGGGACAGGTACGGACCGCAACACTGAAGCTTTCTTT
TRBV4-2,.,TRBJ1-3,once,CASSQGSSTTGNTIYF,TGTGCCAGCAGCCAAGGTAGTTCGACAACTGGAAACACCATATATTTT
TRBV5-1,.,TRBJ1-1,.,CASSESRTEAFF,TGCGCCAGCAGCGAGTCAAGGACTGAAGCTTTCTTT
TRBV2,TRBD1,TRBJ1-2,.,CASSSQGETYGYTF,TGTGCCAGCAGTTCACAGGGGGAGACCTATGGCTACACCTTC
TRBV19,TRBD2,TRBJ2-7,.,CASAEIAGDSYEQYF,TGTGCCAGCGCGGAGATAGCGGGGGACTCCTACGAGCAGTACTTC
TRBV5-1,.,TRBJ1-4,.,CASSASGEKLFF,TGCGCCAGCAGCGCCTCGGGAGAAAAACTGTTTTTT
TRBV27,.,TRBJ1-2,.,CASSKGGYGYTF,TGTGCCAGCAGTAAGGGGGGCTATGGCTACACCTTC
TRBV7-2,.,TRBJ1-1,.,CASLRILTTEAFF,TGTGCCAGTCTCCGAATCTTGACTACTGAAGCTTTCTTT
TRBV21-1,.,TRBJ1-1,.,CASSLRPNTEAFF,TGTGCCAGCAGCCTCCGACCCAACACTGAAGCTTTCTTT
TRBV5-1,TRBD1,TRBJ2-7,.,CASSTASARGTYEQYF,TGCGCCAGCAGCACCGCCTCAGCCAGGGGGACCTACGAGCAGTACTTC
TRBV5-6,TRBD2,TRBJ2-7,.,CASSLAGLPRAPYEQYF,TGTGCCAGCAGCTTGGCGGGACTACCTAGAGCTCCCTACGAGCAGTACTTC
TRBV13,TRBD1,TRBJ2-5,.,CASSSGTVLETQYF,TGTGCCAGCAGCTCGGGGACAGTTCTTGAGACCCAGTACTTC
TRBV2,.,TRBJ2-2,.,CASRLAGTGTGELFF,TGTGCCAGCAGGTTAGCTGGCACGGGGACCGGGGAGCTGTTTTTT
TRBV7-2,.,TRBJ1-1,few,CASSSERGGRTEAFF,TGTGCCAGCAGCTCCGAGCGGGGCGGTAGAACTGAAGCTTTCTTT
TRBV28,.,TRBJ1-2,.,CASSRALTRVFSGYTF,TGTGCCAGCAGCCGAGCCCTCACCAGGGTTTTTAGCGGCTACACCTTC
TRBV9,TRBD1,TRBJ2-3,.,CASSTSTGTDTQYF,TGTGCCAGCAGCACCTCGACAGGGACAGATACGCAGTATTTT
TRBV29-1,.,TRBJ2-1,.,CSVTGTLKYNEQFF,TGCAGCGTGACCGGGACTTTAAAATACAATGAGCAGTTCTTC
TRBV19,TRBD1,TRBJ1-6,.,CASRPGQGGSSPLHF,TGTGCCAGTAGGCCCGGACAGGGGGGGAGTTCACCCCTCCACTTT
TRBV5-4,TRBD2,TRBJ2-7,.,CASSLMGGEEQYF,TGTGCCAGCAGCTTGATGGGAGGGGAGGAGCAGTACTTC
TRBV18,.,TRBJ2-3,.,CASSPQYSGGNTDTQYF,TGTGCCAGCTCACCCCAATATTCGGGGGGCAACACAGATACGCAGTATTTT
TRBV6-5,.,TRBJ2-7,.,CASSYVPGPLPSEQYF,TGTGCCAGCAGCTACGTCCCGGGACCCCTTCCCAGCGAGCAGTACTTC
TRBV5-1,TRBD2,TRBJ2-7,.,CASSLGLAGTSYEQYF,TGCGCCAGCAGCTTGGGTCTAGCGGGGACTTCCTACGAGCAGTACTTC
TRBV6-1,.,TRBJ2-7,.,CASSEVGPYEQYF,TGTGCCAGCAGTGAAGTGGGCCCCTACGAGCAGTACTTC
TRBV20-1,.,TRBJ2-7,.,CSAGPYEQYF,TGCAGTGCGGGTCCCTACGAGCAGTACTTC
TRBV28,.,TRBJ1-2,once,CASNRIKVNWGYTF,TGTGCCAGCAACAGGATAAAGGTCAACTGGGGCTACACCTTC
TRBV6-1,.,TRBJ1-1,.,CATFWGNPNTEAFF,TGTGCCACCTTCTGGGGAAACCCGAACACTGAAGCTTTCTTT
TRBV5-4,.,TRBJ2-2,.,CASSLRHAPGELFF,TGTGCCAGCAGCTTGCGTCACGCCCCGGGGGAGCTGTTTTTT
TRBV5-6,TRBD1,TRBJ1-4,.,CASSSRGRKEEKLFF,TGTGCCAGCAGCTCCAGGGGGCGTAAAGAAGAAAAACTGTTTTTT
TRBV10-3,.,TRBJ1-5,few,CAISRDKYSNQPQHF,TGTGCCATCAGCCGGGACAAATATAGCAATCAGCCCCAGCATTTT
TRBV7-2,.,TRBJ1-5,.,CASSDGTSNQPQHF,TGTGCCAGCAGCGACGGGACAAGCAATCAGCCCCAGCATTTT
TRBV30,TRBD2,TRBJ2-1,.,CAWRVKGGGYNEQFF,TGTGCCTGGAGGGTCAAGGGCGGGGGATACAATGAGCAGTTCTTC
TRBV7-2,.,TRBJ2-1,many,CASSSQGAVYEQFF,TGTGCCAGCAGCTCACAAGGGGCGGTTTATGAGCAGTTCTTC
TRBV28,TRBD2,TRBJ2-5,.,CASSSWGGSRETQYF,TGTGCCAGCAGCTCATGGGGGGGATCGCGAGAGACCCAGTACTTC
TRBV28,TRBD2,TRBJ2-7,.,CATRWTSVYEQYF,TGTGCCACCCGATGGACTAGCGTCTACGAGCAGTACTTC
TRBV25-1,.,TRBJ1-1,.,CASSELGRNTEAFF,TGTGCCAGCAGTGAATTGGGCAGGAACACTGAAGCTTTCTTT
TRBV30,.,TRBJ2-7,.,CAWRAPVDGRGYEQYF,TGTGCCTGGAGGGCACCGGTCGACGGGAGAGGGTACGAGCAGTACTTC
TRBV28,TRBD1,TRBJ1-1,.,CASSLRSGRQGANTEAFF,TGTGCCAGCAGTCTTCGCTCGGGCCGACAGGGAGCGAACACTGAAGCTTTCTTT
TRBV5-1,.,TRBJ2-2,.,CASSLLGTGGGELFF,TGCGCCAGCAGCTTACTAGGGACGGGCGGCGGGGAGCTGTTTTTT
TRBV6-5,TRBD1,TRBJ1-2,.,CASSRTGRGGYTF,TGTGCCAGCAGTCGGACAGGGAGGGGTGGCTACACCTTC
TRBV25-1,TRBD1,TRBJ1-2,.,CASSDWTGLGGYTF,TGTGCCAGCAGTGACTGGACAGGGTTAGGTGGCTACACCTTC
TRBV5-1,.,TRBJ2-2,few,CASSLGGTGASPGELFF,TGCGCCAGCAGCTTGGGGGGTACCGGGGCCTCACCCGGGGAGCTGTTTTTT
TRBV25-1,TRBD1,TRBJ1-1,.,CASSAYGDRDTEAFF,TGTGCCAGCAGTGCCTACGGGGACAGGGACACTGAAGCTTTCTTT
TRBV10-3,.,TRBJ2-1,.,CAISEPRQLDNEQFF,TGTGCCATCAGTGAGCCGCGGCAACTCGACAATGAGCAGTTCTTC
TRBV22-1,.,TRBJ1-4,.,CPGSATDSRNEKLFF,TGTCCTGGGAGCGCTACCGACAGTCGTAATGAAAAACTGTTTTTT
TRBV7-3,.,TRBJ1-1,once,CASSLYSGAGEAFF,TGTGCCAGCAGCTTATATTCGGGTGCGGGTGAAGCTTTCTTT
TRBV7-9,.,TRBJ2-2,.,CASSLTEANTGELFF,TGTGCCAGCAGCTTAACGGAAGCGAACACCGGGGAGCTGTTTTTT
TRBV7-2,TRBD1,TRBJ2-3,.,CASSLVGDRGPTDTQYF,TGTGCCAGCAGCTTAGTAGGGGACAGGGGACCCACAGATACGCAGTATTTT
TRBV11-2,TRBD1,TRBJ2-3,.,CASSFTGGLTDTQYF,TGTGCCAGCAGCTTTACAGGGGGCTTAACAGATACGCAGTATTTT
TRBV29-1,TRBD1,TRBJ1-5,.,CSVVQGNSNQPQHF,TGCAGCGTTGTACAGGGGAATAGCAATCAGCCCCAGCATTTT
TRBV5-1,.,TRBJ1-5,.,CASSLDSNQPQHF,TGCGCCAGCAGCTTGGACAGCAATCAGCCCCAGCATTTT
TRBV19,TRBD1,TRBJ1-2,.,CASCGQGGSYGYTF,TGTGCCAGTTGTGGACAGGGGGGCAGCTATGGCTACACCTTC
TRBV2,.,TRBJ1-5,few,CASSESRADQPQHF,TGTGCCAGCAGTGAAAGCAGGGCAGATCAGCCCCAGCATTTT
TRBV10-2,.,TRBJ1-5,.,CASSEGADGNRNQPQHF,TGCGCCAGCAGTGAGGGGGCGGACGGAAATCGCAATCAGCCCCAGCATTTT
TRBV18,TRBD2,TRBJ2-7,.,CASSPSGLADYEQYF,TGTGCCAGCTCACCGTCGGGACTAGCGGACTACGAGCAGTACTTC
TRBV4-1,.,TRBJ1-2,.,CASSQDPGSALRYGYTF,TGCGCCAGCAGCCAAGATCCAGGGTCAGCCTTGCGGTATGGCTACACCTTC
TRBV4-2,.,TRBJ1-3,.,CASSQEAGGLGNTIYF,TGTGCCAGCAGCCAAGAAGCGGGGGGCCTGGGGAACACCATATATTTT